The 13 T cell receptor beta chains in this list originate from one sample, sequenced in a study of CD8+CD57+ T cells in acquired aplastic anemia. Individuals selected for sequencing had exhibited CD8+CD57+ cell expansion on flow cytometry. Profiles of TCR beta VDJ and CDR3 were generated from a genomic DNA template. Using its own MiXCR run on the reads, TCRdb lists one record per CDR3 protein. Among around 80,000 distinct CDR3 sequences listed, roughly 72% were seen once. Specimen: sorted CD4+, CD8+, or CD8+CD57+ T cells (not recorded which) from PBMCs. The receptors derive from a human donor with aplastic anemia.

The chain has TRBV20-1 and TRBJ1-3; no reliable D call. In germline, CDR1 is DFQATT, CDR2 SNEGSKA (reference sequence). V dropped 6 bases and J dropped 9 bases, with 12 bases sitting between them. CDR3 size: 11 residues. CDR3 sequence reads: CSADTLGTIYF. Written as DNA, the CDR3 is TGCAGTGCCGACACTCTCGGCACCATATATTTT.

This clonotype was picked up a small number of times. The chain recombines TRBV29-1 with TRBJ2-7; TRBD2 agrees at 14 bases. Losses at the gene ends were 7 bases for V and 4 bases for J; bases not matched to a gene: 12. This CDR3 region has 16 residues. The germline CDR1 and CDR2 sequences are SQVTM and ANQGSEA. CDR3 in amino acids: CSAVYPGLAGVYEQYF. CDR3 nucleotide sequence: TGCAGCGCCGTATATCCGGGACTAGCGGGAGTGTACGAGCAGTACTTC.

The V gene is TRBV2, the J gene TRBJ2-7, with 14 bases that match TRBD2. Germline values: CDR1 SNHLY, CDR2 FYNNEI. V was clipped by 10 bases and J by 7 bases; unmatched bases: 15. The CDR3 is 16 residues long. CDR3 amino acids: CAISAPGLAGAREQYF. CDR3 nucleotide sequence: TGTGCCATCAGCGCCCCGGGACTAGCGGGAGCAAGGGAGCAGTACTTC.

The rearrangement links TRBV2 to TRBJ1-1; the D is unclear. Trimming cost V 3 bases and J 1 base, with 12 bases left between them. Germline-derived CDR1 and CDR2 are SNHLY and FYNNEI. The CDR3 is 15 amino acids. The CDR3, as DNA: TGTGCCAGCAGTGACGCTAGGTCAACGAACACTGAAGCTTTCTTT. Translating gives CASSDARSTNTEAFF.

Here the CDR3 DNA reads TGTGCCATCAGTGTGGTCCAGCAAGGACAGCCCCAGCATTTT. Residues: CAISVVQQGQPQHF. This rearrangement joins TRBV10-3 to TRBJ1-5; D not resolved. The CDR3 runs to 14 residues. V was cut by 4 bases and J by 7 bases, with 14 bases left in between. Per the germline V gene, CDR1 is ENHRY and CDR2 is SYGVKD.

This chain joins TRBV2 and TRBJ2-7, with D possibly matching TRBD2 (6 bases). This CDR3 comprises 14 residues. V dropped 3 bases and J dropped 3 bases, with 12 bases sitting between them. Germline V gene data show CDR1 as SNHLY and CDR2 as FYNNEI. The CDR3 here is CASSDPLAFYEQYF. The CDR3 DNA reads TGTGCCAGCAGTGACCCACTAGCTTTCTACGAGCAGTACTTC. The variable domain in full, completed from reference TRBV2 and TRBJ2-7, reads EPEVTQTPSHQVTQMGQEVILRCVPISNHLYFYWYRQILGQKVEFLVSFYNNEISEKSEIFDDQFSVERPDGSNFTLKIRSTKLEDSAMYFCASSDPLAFYEQYFGPGTRLTVT.

The V call is TRBV15, the J call TRBJ2-7; D unclear. Per germline, CDR1 LNHNV and CDR2 YYDKDF (reference sequence). This CDR3 is built from 11 residues. The V end lost 6 bases, the J end lost 2 bases, and 5 bases lay between the germline ends. The CDR3, as DNA: TGTGCCACCAGTAATCCCTACGAGCAGTACTTC. It translates to CATSNPYEQYF.

This clonotype was detected ten times or more. The rearrangement links TRBV20-1 to TRBJ2-2, with a weak D call TRBD2 (5 bases). The germline V gene has CDR1 DFQATT and CDR2 SNEGSKA (reference sequence). This CDR3 comprises 16 residues. V was shortened by 5 bases and J by 6 bases, with 22 bases between the two germline ends. CDR3 sequence: CSAQPEVRATAGELFF. The DNA for the CDR3 is TGCAGTGCTCAGCCCGAGGTGAGGGCCACCGCCGGGGAGCTGTTTTTT.

The count of this clonotype is one. The chain couples TRBV15 to TRBJ1-3, with 7 bases matching TRBD1. CDR3 length: 17 residues. Trimming took 8 bases from V and 0 from J; bases not matched to a gene: 13. Per germline, CDR1 LNHNV and CDR2 YYDKDF (reference sequence). The CDR3: CATRNSTGRSSGNTIYF. CDR3 DNA sequence: TGTGCCACCCGCAACTCGACAGGGCGGTCCTCTGGAAACACCATATATTTT.

This clonotype was counted only a few times. The chain uses TRBV10-2 and TRBJ2-3; the D gene is possibly TRBD1 (5 bases). CDR3 size: 17 residues. V dropped 4 bases and J dropped 6 bases, with 23 bases sitting between them. Germline CDR1 WSHSY, CDR2 SAAADI. CDR3: CASSGSLRQSFSDTQYF. The DNA for the CDR3 is TGCGCCAGCAGTGGTTCGCTCCGACAGAGTTTCAGCGATACGCAGTATTTT.

The chain carries TRBV29-1 and TRBJ1-2, with D maybe TRBD1 (5 bases). The V end was cut by 4 bases, the J end by 4 bases, with 13 bases between. The CDR3 runs 13 residues. Germline V lookup: CDR1 SQVTM, CDR2 ANQGSEA. The CDR3 DNA is TGCAGCGTTGGGACGGAGGGACCCTATGGCTACACCTTC. It specifies CSVGTEGPYGYTF.

This clonotype has a handful of counts. The chain carries TRBV12-3 or TRBV12-4 and TRBJ1-3; D gene unclear. V lost 6 bases, J lost 4 bases, and 22 bases lay in between. The CDR3 consists of 17 residues. This CDR3 is CASRPRDQAVEGNTIYF. CDR3 bases: TGTGCCAGCAGACCCCGAGACCAGGCGGTGGAGGGAAACACCATATATTTT.

This rearrangement joins TRBV19 to TRBJ1-2, with no clear D. This CDR3 contains 14 residues. V dropped 3 bases and J dropped 0 bases, with 8 bases sitting between them. The V gene's germline CDR1 is LNHDA and CDR2 SQIVND (reference sequence). The CDR3 region is CASSIPVANYGYTF. In DNA form, the CDR3 reads TGTGCCAGTAGTATCCCAGTAGCTAACTATGGCTACACCTTC. Filled out from reference TRBV19 and TRBJ1-2, the complete variable domain reads DGGITQSPKYLFRKEGQNVTLSCEQNLNHDAMYWYRQDPGQGLRLIYYSQIVNDFQKGDIAEGYSVSREKKESFPLTVTSAQKNPTAFYLCASSIPVANYGYTFGSGTRLTVV.